This is a list of T cell receptor beta chains from one sample in a study of CD8+CD57+ T cells in acquired aplastic anemia. Each CDR3 protein gets one entry after TCRdb re-called the reads with MiXCR. This table has 180,000 or so distinct CDR3 sequences, less than 60% appearing once. The sequencing sample was made of sorted CD4+, CD8+, or CD8+CD57+ T cells (not recorded which) from PBMCs. All receptors come from a human donor with aplastic anemia. The CDR3 runs from the conserved cysteine through the conserved F or W. Fields, in order: J gene, clone size, D gene, V gene, CDR3 DNA, CDR3 protein. D genes are given only for firm matches. The size entry is marked missing in some rows and otherwise reads once, few, many or a size class.

>TRBJ1-1|NA|NA|TRBV11-3
TGTGCCAGCAGCGCGGGGACGGCTAACACTGAAGCTTTCTTT
CASSAGTANTEAFF
>TRBJ1-1|many|NA|TRBV6-2/TRBV6-3
TGTGCCAACGACAGGAGCGAAGCTTTCTTT
CANDRSEAFF
>TRBJ1-1|many|TRBD1|TRBV29-1
TGCAGCGTTGAAAGCAGGGGGCGTCGCACCGCTTTCTTT
CSVESRGRRTAFF
>TRBJ2-5|once|TRBD1|TRBV29-1
TGCAGCCTCCGACAGGGGGCGTCCGGGGAGACCCAGTACTTC
CSLRQGASGETQYF
>TRBJ2-7|once|TRBD1|TRBV15
TGTGCCACCAGCAACAGGGGATTTCAAACTCTCTACGAGCAGTACTTC
CATSNRGFQTLYEQYF
>TRBJ2-7|few|TRBD1|TRBV27
TGTGCCAGCAGTCGGGACAGGGGTAACTACGAGCAGTACTTC
CASSRDRGNYEQYF
>TRBJ2-5|many|NA|TRBV7-8
TGTGCCAGCAGCCCCCCCAGTCCGAGAGATCAAGAGACCCAGTACTTC
CASSPPSPRDQETQYF
>TRBJ1-2|many|TRBD1|TRBV7-3
TGTGCCAGCAGCTTAACGGCAGGGGGCGCAGGCTATGGCTACACCTTC
CASSLTAGGAGYGYTF
>TRBJ2-7|many|TRBD1|TRBV24-1
TGTGCCACCAGTGATTGGGGGACAGGGACCCACGAGCAGTACTTC
CATSDWGTGTHEQYF
>TRBJ1-1|many|NA|TRBV5-1
TGCGCCAGCAGCAGCTTGGGGTCGGAGGCTTTCTTT
CASSSLGSEAFF
>TRBJ2-1|many|NA|TRBV20-1
TGCAGTGCTAGAGATAGGCTGATAATCCGCGATGAGCAGTTCTTC
CSARDRLIIRDEQFF
>TRBJ1-2|NA|NA|TRBV30
TGTGCCTCCCTCGGTCAGCCACAAAACTATGGCTACACCTTC
CASLGQPQNYGYTF
>TRBJ2-2|few|TRBD2|TRBV30
TGTGCCGGTAGCGGGAGCGGGACCGGGGAGCTGTTTTTT
CAGSGSGTGELFF
>TRBJ2-7|NA|TRBD1|TRBV2
TGTGCCAGCAGTAACCGGGACAGGTCTGAACAATACTCCTACGAGCAGTACTTC
CASSNRDRSEQYSYEQYF
>TRBJ2-1|once|TRBD1|TRBV27
TGTACCAGCAGCCGGGGGACAGGGAGGCACAATGAGCAGTTCTTC
CTSSRGTGRHNEQFF
>TRBJ2-2|many|NA|TRBV15
TGTGCCACCAGCGATAGGACAGCCCAAAGGGAGCTGTTTTTT
CATSDRTAQRELFF
>TRBJ1-5|many|TRBD1|TRBV2
TGTGCCAGCAGCCAGGGACAGGGCAATCAGCCCCAGCATTTT
CASSQGQGNQPQHF
>TRBJ2-2|many|NA|TRBV11-2
TGTGCCAGCAGCTTAGACCTAACCGGGGAGCTGTTTTTT
CASSLDLTGELFF
>TRBJ2-2|many|TRBD2|TRBV19
TGTGCCAGTAGTAGCGGGAGTGGCACCGGGGAGCTGTTTTTT
CASSSGSGTGELFF
>TRBJ2-7|few|NA|TRBV15
TGTGCCACCAGCAGAGGGTGGGGCCCTACGTCCTACGAGCAGTACTTC
CATSRGWGPTSYEQYF
>TRBJ2-7|NA|TRBD1|TRBV19
TGTGCCAGTACCTCCGGGACAGGGGCCTACGAGCAGTACTTC
CASTSGTGAYEQYF
>TRBJ2-7|NA|NA|TRBV10-3
TGTGCCATCAGTGAGTCGACCTACGAGCAGTACTTC
CAISESTYEQYF
>TRBJ1-1|few|NA|TRBV15
TGTGCCACCAGCAGAGGTCCCGCCGATGCCACTGAAGCTTTCTTT
CATSRGPADATEAFF
>TRBJ2-1|many|NA|TRBV2
TGTGCCAGCAGCCCCAGCCACAATGAGCAGTTCTTC
CASSPSHNEQFF
>TRBJ2-1|few|TRBD2|TRBV20-1
TGCAGTGCTAGGTTAGCGGGAGGACAAGAGCAGTTCTTC
CSARLAGGQEQFF
>TRBJ2-7|many|NA|TRBV12-5
TGTGCTAGTGGTTTAGGAGCCTCCTACGAGCAGTACTTC
CASGLGASYEQYF
>TRBJ2-3|NA|TRBD1|TRBV11-1
TGTGCCAGCAGCCACAGGGGGCTCAGCACAGATACGCAGTATTTT
CASSHRGLSTDTQYF
>TRBJ2-5|NA|TRBD2|TRBV11-2
TGTGCCAGCAGCGCGACCTCCGGACTAGCGGGAGAGACCCAGTACTTC
CASSATSGLAGETQYF
>TRBJ2-1|NA|TRBD2|TRBV19
TGTGCCAGTATCTCAGCGGGGGGGCGAGAGCAGTTCTTC
CASISAGGREQFF
>TRBJ2-3|NA|NA|TRBV15
TGTGCCACCAGTGGCCCGGGACTTCCAGATACGCAGTATTTT
CATSGPGLPDTQYF
>TRBJ1-5|many|NA|TRBV15
TGTGCCACCAGCAGAGCTGGGGGCGGTCAGCCCCAGCATTTT
CATSRAGGGQPQHF
>TRBJ1-6|NA|TRBD1|TRBV2
TGTGCCAGCAGCTATACCGGGACAGGGGGGCCACCCCTCCACTTT
CASSYTGTGGPPLHF
>TRBJ2-2|many|NA|TRBV12-3/TRBV12-4
TGTGCCAGCAGGTCGTTCGATAACACCGGGGAGCTGTTTTTT
CASRSFDNTGELFF
>TRBJ2-2|NA|TRBD2|TRBV20-1
TGCAGTGCTAGAGGCGGGGGGGCCGCCGCCGGGGAGCTGTTTTTT
CSARGGGAAAGELFF
>TRBJ1-1|many|NA|TRBV29-1
TGCAGCGTTGGGGGGGCTACCACTGAAGCTTTCTTT
CSVGGATTEAFF
>TRBJ1-1|many|NA|TRBV27
TGTGCCAGCAGACCGGACAGCTACACTGAAGCTTTCTTT
CASRPDSYTEAFF
>TRBJ2-2|many|TRBD2|TRBV2
TGTGCCAGCTTGAGCGGGGGCATCACCGGGGAGCTGTTTTTT
CASLSGGITGELFF
>TRBJ2-1|many|NA|TRBV20-1
TGCAGTGCTTCGACAGGAGATAGAGGGGCAGGGTCCTACAATGAGCAGTTCTTC
CSASTGDRGAGSYNEQFF
>TRBJ1-3|many|TRBD1|TRBV20-1
TGCAGTGCTAGAGCTGACTCGGGGGACAGGAGAGTTAGCTCTGGAAACACCATATATTTT
CSARADSGDRRVSSGNTIYF
>TRBJ2-7|few|NA|TRBV20-1
TGCAGTGTAGGAGGGGGGAAATACGAGCAGTACTTC
CSVGGGKYEQYF
>TRBJ2-7|NA|TRBD1|TRBV5-1
TGCGCCAGCAGCTTGGCTGGACAGGGGCCTACCGAGCAGTACTTC
CASSLAGQGPTEQYF
>TRBJ1-1|NA|NA|TRBV20-1
TGCAGTGTGTCAGTGATGAACACTGAAGCTTTCTTT
CSVSVMNTEAFF
>TRBJ1-5|NA|NA|TRBV24-1
TGTGCCACCAGTGATCACAATAGGAACCAGCCCCAGCATTTT
CATSDHNRNQPQHF